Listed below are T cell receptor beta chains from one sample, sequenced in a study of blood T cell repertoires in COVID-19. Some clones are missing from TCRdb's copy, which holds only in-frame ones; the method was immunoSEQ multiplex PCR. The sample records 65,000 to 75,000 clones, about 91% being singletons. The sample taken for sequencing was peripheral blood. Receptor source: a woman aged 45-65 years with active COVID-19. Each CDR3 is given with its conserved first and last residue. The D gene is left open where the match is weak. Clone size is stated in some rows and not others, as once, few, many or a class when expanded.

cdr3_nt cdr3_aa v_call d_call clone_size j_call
TGTGCCAGTTCCGGGACAGCCGCAAACTATGGCTACACCTTC CASSGTAANYGYTF TRBV7-9 TRBD1 . TRBJ1-2
TGTGCCAGCAGTGCGGACAGGGCACGTGCGGGCTACACCTTC CASSADRARAGYTF TRBV2 TRBD1 . TRBJ1-2
TGTGCCAGCAGTACAGGGTTTAGGACAGATACGCAGTATTTT CASSTGFRTDTQYF TRBV2 . . TRBJ2-3
TGTGCCAGTAGTCAACAGGGGGCGGGTCAGCCCCAGCATTTT CASSQQGAGQPQHF TRBV19 TRBD1 . TRBJ1-5
TGCGCCAGCAGCAGAACGACAGGAGTAACAGAGACCCAGTACTTC CASSRTTGVTETQYF TRBV5-1 . . TRBJ2-5
TGTGCCAGCAGCTTGGGCGCCTACGAGCAGTACTTC CASSLGAYEQYF TRBV7-9 . . TRBJ2-7
TGTGCCAGCAGCTTCGATGCAGCGCCCTACAATGAGCAGTTCTTC CASSFDAAPYNEQFF TRBV7-3 . . TRBJ2-1
TGTGCCAGCAGCACCGGACAGACAGGGGGAGCTTTCTTT CASSTGQTGGAFF TRBV7-9 TRBD1 . TRBJ1-1
TGTGCCAGCGGACAGGGTGAAAAACTGTTTTTT CASGQGEKLFF TRBV2 TRBD1 . TRBJ1-4
TGTGCCAGCAGCTTAGGATGGCAGGGGTATAATGAGCAGTTCTTC CASSLGWQGYNEQFF TRBV11-3 . . TRBJ2-1
TGTGCCAGCAGCTCGGGGCGGCGGGAGGGCCAGAGGTGGGGCGAGCAGTACTTC CASSSGRREGQRWGEQYF TRBV7-2 TRBD2 . TRBJ2-7
TGTGCCAGCAGCGAGGCAATGACAGAATATGGCTACACCTTC CASSEAMTEYGYTF TRBV9 . . TRBJ1-2
TGTGCCAGCAGCCCGCTGCAGGATCCTGACGAGCAGTACTTC CASSPLQDPDEQYF TRBV5-6 . few TRBJ2-7
TGTGCCAGCAGCTTAATTGGACAGGGGAGTTCACCCCTCCACTTT CASSLIGQGSSPLHF TRBV7-3 TRBD1 . TRBJ1-6
TGCAGTGCTAGTGCGTCGGGAGGGAGGAATGAGCAGTTCTTC CSASASGGRNEQFF TRBV20-1 TRBD2 . TRBJ2-1
TGTGCCAGTAGTAGGGAAACGCAGGGTGTCACTGAAGCTTTCTTT CASSRETQGVTEAFF TRBV19 . . TRBJ1-1
TGCGCCAGCAGCTCCAGGGGACTAGGCTCCTACGAGCAGTACTTC CASSSRGLGSYEQYF TRBV5-1 TRBD2 . TRBJ2-7
TGTGCCAGCAGCCCAGCGGACACTGAAGCTTTCTTT CASSPADTEAFF TRBV3-1/TRBV3-2 . . TRBJ1-1
TGTGCCAGCAGCCAAGGGGAGGAGGGGTCCTACGAGCAGTACTTC CASSQGEEGSYEQYF TRBV4-2 . . TRBJ2-7
TGCGCCAGCAGCCAAGAAGTAACAGCTTATAATTCACCCCTCCACTTT CASSQEVTAYNSPLHF TRBV4-1 . few TRBJ1-6
TGCGCCAGCAGCTTCCTAGCGGGAAGCACAGATACGCAGTATTTT CASSFLAGSTDTQYF TRBV5-1 TRBD2 . TRBJ2-3
TGCGCCAGCAGCCGCTCTGGCGGGAGGGTGGAGGAGCAGTTCTTC CASSRSGGRVEEQFF TRBV4-1 TRBD2 few TRBJ2-1
TGTGCCAGCAGCTCAGCGGTCGGGACAGGCTACACTGAAGCTTTCTTT CASSSAVGTGYTEAFF TRBV5-5 TRBD1 once TRBJ1-1
TGTGCCAGCAGCCCCTCGGAGGGCCTGTTTGAGCAGTACTTC CASSPSEGLFEQYF TRBV2 . . TRBJ2-7
TGCGCCAGCAGCTTGAATACCGGGTATGGAAACACCATATATTTT CASSLNTGYGNTIYF TRBV5-1 . . TRBJ1-3
TGTGCCACCAGCGACAGGGAGGACACTGAAGCTTTCTTT CATSDREDTEAFF TRBV24-1 TRBD1 . TRBJ1-1
TGTGCCAGCAGCTTAGCCGCGCGGGCGACCAAAGAGACCCAGTACTTC CASSLAARATKETQYF TRBV7-8 . . TRBJ2-5
TGTGCCAGCAGCCCAGGGACAGGGCTCCGGGGGGAGCAGTTCTTC CASSPGTGLRGEQFF TRBV7-8 TRBD1 . TRBJ2-1
TGCGCCAGCAGCTTGGAAGGTCCTAGCGGAACCCCCAACCCCTACGAGCAGTACTTC CASSLEGPSGTPNPYEQYF TRBV5-1 TRBD2 . TRBJ2-7
TGTGCCAGTAGTCCCCCTAGGGGCAATGAGCAGTTCTTC CASSPPRGNEQFF TRBV19 . . TRBJ2-1
TGCGCCAGCAGACCTCCGGGACTAGACACCGGGGAGCTGTTTTTT CASRPPGLDTGELFF TRBV5-1 TRBD2 once TRBJ2-2
TGTGCTAGCAGCCCCGTAACGGGAGGGCCCGGTGAGCAGTTCTTC CASSPVTGGPGEQFF TRBV7-7 TRBD2 . TRBJ2-1
TGTGCCAGCAGCCACGGGACTAGCGGCTACGAGCAGTACTTC CASSHGTSGYEQYF TRBV7-2 TRBD2 . TRBJ2-7
TGTGCCAGCAGCTTAGTGCAGGCGGGGCTAAACATTCAGTACTTC CASSLVQAGLNIQYF TRBV7-2 . once TRBJ2-4
TGCGCCAGCAGCTTGGTTTCTCCCGACACAAGTGAAGCTTTCTTT CASSLVSPDTSEAFF TRBV5-1 . . TRBJ1-1
TGTGCCAGCAGCCCGCGGACTAGCGGGAGTGAGCAGTTCTTC CASSPRTSGSEQFF TRBV11-3 TRBD2 . TRBJ2-1
TGTGCCAGCAGCAGAGGGGGCCAGTCAAGCCCCCTCCACTTT CASSRGGQSSPLHF TRBV7-9 TRBD1 few TRBJ1-6
TGTGCCACCGCATTTGGGAGCTCCTACAATGAGCAGTTCTTC CATAFGSSYNEQFF TRBV2 . . TRBJ2-1
TGTGCCAGTAGTCCGCATAGCGGGAGGGCTCAAGAGACCCAGTACTTC CASSPHSGRAQETQYF TRBV19 TRBD2 . TRBJ2-5
TGTGCCAGCAGCTTAGACCGACTAGCGGGAGTTGGAGACTACGAGCAGTACTTC CASSLDRLAGVGDYEQYF TRBV7-8 TRBD2 . TRBJ2-7
TGTGCCAGCAGCTTAGACAGGGGGGATGGCGAGCAGTACTTC CASSLDRGDGEQYF TRBV7-9 TRBD1 . TRBJ2-7
TGTGCCAGCAGCTTTCGACAGCTTAGTGATGGCTACACCTTC CASSFRQLSDGYTF TRBV11-2 . . TRBJ1-2
TGTGCCAGTCATTTTTCCCCGATATGGCAGGCCACTGAAGCTTTCTTT CASHFSPIWQATEAFF TRBV19 . . TRBJ1-1
TGTGCCAGCAGTTTAATCGGCGGGAGCGCAGATACGCAGTATTTT CASSLIGGSADTQYF TRBV27 TRBD2 . TRBJ2-3
TGTGCCAGCAGTTCCTCCCCGCTAGCGGGAGTAGCCAAAAACATTCAGTACTTC CASSSSPLAGVAKNIQYF TRBV28 TRBD2 . TRBJ2-4
TGTGCCAGCAGCTTGGAACTAGCTTACGAGCAGTACTTC CASSLELAYEQYF TRBV5-6 . . TRBJ2-7
TGTGCCAGCAGGTTGGGACTAGCGGGAGCAGATACGCAGTATTTT CASRLGLAGADTQYF TRBV7-9 TRBD2 . TRBJ2-3
TGCGCCAGCAGTCATGGACTAGCGGGCCGAACCCGAAACACCGGGGAGCTGTTTTTT CASSHGLAGRTRNTGELFF TRBV5-1 TRBD2 . TRBJ2-2